A selection of T cell receptor beta chains follows, all from one sample in a study of technical replicates of blood from several donors. Repertoires were generated with immunoSEQ multiplex PCR, while TCRdb's copy carries only in-frame clones and drops some. The sample carries over 85,000 clones, 95% to 97% recorded once. Sequenced: T cells isolated from PBMCs. The receptors originated from a human donor in good health. Both conserved end residues are part of each CDR3. The D gene is left open where the match is weak. Clone size is not always given. Where it is, it says once, few, many or a class for expanded clones.

clone size: once; V gene: TRBV11-2; J gene: TRBJ1-2; D gene: TRBD1; CDR3 protein: CASSPMSGTGVGYTF; CDR3 DNA: TGTGCCAGCAGCCCTATGTCCGGGACAGGGGTCGGCTACACCTTC
clone size: .; V gene: TRBV6-1; J gene: TRBJ2-3; D gene: .; CDR3 protein: CASSDWSVDTQYF; CDR3 DNA: TGTGCCAGCAGTGATTGGTCAGTGGATACGCAGTATTTT
clone size: .; V gene: TRBV2; J gene: TRBJ1-2; D gene: .; CDR3 protein: CASSGQGYGYTF; CDR3 DNA: TGTGCCAGCAGTGGGCAGGGATATGGCTACACCTTC
clone size: .; V gene: TRBV14; J gene: TRBJ2-7; D gene: TRBD1; CDR3 protein: CASSQSPGQISYEQYF; CDR3 DNA: TGTGCCAGCAGCCAGTCACCGGGACAGATCTCCTACGAGCAGTACTTC
clone size: .; V gene: TRBV30; J gene: TRBJ2-5; D gene: .; CDR3 protein: CAWSVQGTETQYF; CDR3 DNA: TGTGCCTGGAGTGTCCAGGGTACGGAGACCCAGTACTTC
clone size: .; V gene: TRBV6-5; J gene: TRBJ1-2; D gene: TRBD1; CDR3 protein: CASSYLDRGFNYGYTF; CDR3 DNA: TGTGCCAGCAGTTACCTGGACAGGGGTTTTAACTATGGCTACACCTTC
clone size: .; V gene: TRBV10-2; J gene: TRBJ2-5; D gene: TRBD2; CDR3 protein: CASSGTSGIGETQYF; CDR3 DNA: TGCGCCAGCAGTGGGACTAGCGGGATCGGAGAGACCCAGTACTTC
clone size: .; V gene: TRBV14; J gene: TRBJ1-1; D gene: .; CDR3 protein: CASSQGRGTEAFF; CDR3 DNA: TGTGCCAGCAGCCAAGGGAGGGGCACTGAAGCTTTCTTT
clone size: .; V gene: TRBV5-1; J gene: TRBJ2-7; D gene: TRBD2; CDR3 protein: CASSLAGGEDEQYF; CDR3 DNA: TGCGCCAGCAGCTTAGCGGGAGGAGAGGACGAGCAGTACTTC
clone size: .; V gene: TRBV30; J gene: TRBJ1-1; D gene: .; CDR3 protein: CAWRSGGFTEAFF; CDR3 DNA: TGTGCCTGGCGCAGCGGAGGGTTCACTGAAGCTTTCTTT
clone size: .; V gene: TRBV28; J gene: TRBJ2-1; D gene: .; CDR3 protein: CASNSPTLYSGSYNEQFF; CDR3 DNA: TGTGCCAGCAACTCCCCTACCCTTTATAGCGGATCCTACAATGAGCAGTTCTTC
clone size: .; V gene: TRBV11-3; J gene: TRBJ1-4; D gene: .; CDR3 protein: CASSGETNEKLFF; CDR3 DNA: TGTGCCAGCTCTGGAGAGACTAATGAAAAACTGTTTTTT
clone size: .; V gene: TRBV4-3; J gene: TRBJ2-2; D gene: .; CDR3 protein: CASSQESRNGELFF; CDR3 DNA: TGCGCCAGCAGCCAAGAATCGCGTAATGGGGAGCTGTTTTTT
clone size: .; V gene: TRBV5-1; J gene: TRBJ2-7; D gene: TRBD1; CDR3 protein: CASSLVGQYEQYF; CDR3 DNA: TGCGCCAGCAGCTTGGTGGGACAGTACGAGCAGTACTTC
clone size: .; V gene: TRBV7-3; J gene: TRBJ2-1; D gene: TRBD2; CDR3 protein: CASSPGLARHEQFF; CDR3 DNA: TGTGCCAGCAGCCCGGGACTAGCACGGCATGAGCAGTTCTTC
clone size: .; V gene: TRBV21-1; J gene: TRBJ1-2; D gene: .; CDR3 protein: CASSKRFCGYTF; CDR3 DNA: TGTGCCAGCAGCAAACGTTTTTGTGGCTACACCTTC
clone size: .; V gene: TRBV7-3; J gene: TRBJ2-7; D gene: .; CDR3 protein: CASSPFPLYEQYF; CDR3 DNA: TGTGCCAGCAGCCCTTTTCCCCTCTACGAGCAGTACTTC
clone size: .; V gene: TRBV7-4; J gene: TRBJ2-5; D gene: .; CDR3 protein: CASSLVLYQETQYF; CDR3 DNA: TGTGCCAGCAGCTTAGTCCTCTACCAAGAGACCCAGTACTTC
clone size: .; V gene: TRBV27; J gene: TRBJ2-1; D gene: TRBD1; CDR3 protein: CASSPRDSLNNEQFF; CDR3 DNA: TGTGCCAGCAGTCCAAGGGACAGTCTGAACAATGAGCAGTTCTTC
clone size: .; V gene: TRBV25-1; J gene: TRBJ2-7; D gene: TRBD2; CDR3 protein: CASSDPGLAGGLREQYF; CDR3 DNA: TGTGCCAGCAGTGATCCGGGACTAGCGGGAGGGCTAAGAGAGCAGTACTTC
clone size: .; V gene: TRBV11-3; J gene: TRBJ2-5; D gene: TRBD2; CDR3 protein: CASSSGLAGAQAQYF; CDR3 DNA: TGTGCCAGCAGCTCAGGACTAGCGGGTGCCCAGGCCCAGTACTTC
clone size: .; V gene: TRBV27; J gene: TRBJ2-7; D gene: .; CDR3 protein: CASSFGGHVGREQYF; CDR3 DNA: TGTGCCAGCAGTTTTGGAGGGCACGTAGGGCGGGAGCAGTACTTC
clone size: .; V gene: TRBV30; J gene: TRBJ2-5; D gene: TRBD2; CDR3 protein: CAWSISGGRETQYF; CDR3 DNA: TGTGCCTGGAGTATCTCGGGAGGCCGGGAGACCCAGTACTTC
clone size: .; V gene: TRBV20-1; J gene: TRBJ1-2; D gene: .; CDR3 protein: CSARGSETTF; CDR3 DNA: TGCAGTGCTAGAGGGTCGGAGACCACCTTC
clone size: .; V gene: TRBV19; J gene: TRBJ2-5; D gene: .; CDR3 protein: CVSSTGWETQYF; CDR3 DNA: TGTGTCAGTAGTACCGGGTGGGAGACCCAGTACTTC
clone size: once; V gene: TRBV7-7; J gene: TRBJ2-5; D gene: TRBD2; CDR3 protein: CASSVTGTSRETQYF; CDR3 DNA: TGTGCTAGCAGCGTAACCGGGACTAGTAGAGAGACCCAGTACTTC